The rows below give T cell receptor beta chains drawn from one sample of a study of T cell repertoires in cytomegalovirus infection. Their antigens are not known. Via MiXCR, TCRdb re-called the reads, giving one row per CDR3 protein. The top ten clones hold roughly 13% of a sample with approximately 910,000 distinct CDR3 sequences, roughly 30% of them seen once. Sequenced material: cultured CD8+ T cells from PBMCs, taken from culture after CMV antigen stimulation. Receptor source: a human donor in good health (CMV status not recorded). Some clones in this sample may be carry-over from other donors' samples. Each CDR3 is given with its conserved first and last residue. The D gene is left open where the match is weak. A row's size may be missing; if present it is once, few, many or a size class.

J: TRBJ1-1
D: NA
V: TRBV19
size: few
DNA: TGTGCCGCGGGGGGGGAGGCTGAAGCTTTCTTT
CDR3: CAAGGEAEAFF

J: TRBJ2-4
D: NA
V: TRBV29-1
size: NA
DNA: TGCAGCGTTGAAGATGGTCAGGGTCTACTAGCCAAAAACATTCAGTACTTC
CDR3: CSVEDGQGLLAKNIQYF

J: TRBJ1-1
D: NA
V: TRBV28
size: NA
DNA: TGTGCCAGCAGACCGACACTGGGCACTGAAGCTTTCTTT
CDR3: CASRPTLGTEAFF

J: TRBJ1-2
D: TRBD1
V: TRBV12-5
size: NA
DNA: TGTGCTAGTGGTACTGACACAGGGGCCTCCTATGGCTACACCTTC
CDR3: CASGTDTGASYGYTF

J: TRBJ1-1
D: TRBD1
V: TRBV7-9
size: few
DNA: TGTGCCAGCAGCTCTTTGGGACAGGGGGCGAACACTGAAGCTTTCTTT
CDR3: CASSSLGQGANTEAFF

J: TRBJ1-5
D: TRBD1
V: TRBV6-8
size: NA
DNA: TGTGTCAGCAGCCCGATCGGGACAGGCCCCCTACGGAATCAGCCCCAGCATTTT
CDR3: CVSSPIGTGPLRNQPQHF

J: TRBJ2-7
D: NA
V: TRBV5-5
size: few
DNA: TGTGCCAGCAGCGCTAATAGGGGGTACACCTACGAGCAGTACTTC
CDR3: CASSANRGYTYEQYF

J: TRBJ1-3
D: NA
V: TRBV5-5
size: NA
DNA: TGTGCCAGCAGCTTGGAACAACGGACCTCTGGAAACACCATATATTTT
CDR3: CASSLEQRTSGNTIYF

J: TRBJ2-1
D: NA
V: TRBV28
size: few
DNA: TGTGCCAGCAGCCCTATCGACGGAGACAATGAGCAGTTCTTC
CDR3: CASSPIDGDNEQFF

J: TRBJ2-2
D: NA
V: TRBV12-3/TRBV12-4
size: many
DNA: TGTGCCAGCAGTTCGCCAACAGGGAGCACCGGGGAGCTGTTTTTT
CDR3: CASSSPTGSTGELFF

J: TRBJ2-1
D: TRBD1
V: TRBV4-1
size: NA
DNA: TGCGCCAGCAGCCGGACAGGGGGGGAGGTCAATGAGCAGTTCTTC
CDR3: CASSRTGGEVNEQFF

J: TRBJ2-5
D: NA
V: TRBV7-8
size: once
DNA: TGTGCCAGCAGCTTATACCCAACCCAAGAGACCCAGTACTTC
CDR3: CASSLYPTQETQYF

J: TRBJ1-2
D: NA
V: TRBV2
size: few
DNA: TGTGCCAGCAGTGCCATGGGTGGAGGCTACACCTTC
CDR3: CASSAMGGGYTF

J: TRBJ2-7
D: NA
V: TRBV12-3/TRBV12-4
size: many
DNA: TGTGCCAGCAGCCCAGGGCACGAGCAGTACTTC
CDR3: CASSPGHEQYF

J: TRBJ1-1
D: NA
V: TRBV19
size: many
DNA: TGTGCCAGCGGGGCAACTGAAGCTTTCTTT
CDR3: CASGATEAFF

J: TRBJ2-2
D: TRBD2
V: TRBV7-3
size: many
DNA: TGTGCCAGCAGCCCTTTCTGGCGGGGGGGCCTTATGTCCGGGGAGCTGTTTTTT
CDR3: CASSPFWRGGLMSGELFF

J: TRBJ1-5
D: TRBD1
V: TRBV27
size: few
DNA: TGTGCCAGCAGCTTAACCGGGACAGCAGTTTGGCCCCAGCATTTT
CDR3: CASSLTGTAVWPQHF

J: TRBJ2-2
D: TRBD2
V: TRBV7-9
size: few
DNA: TGTGCCAGCAGCTCGACTAGCGGGGTAAACACCGGGGAGCTGTTTTTT
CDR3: CASSSTSGVNTGELFF

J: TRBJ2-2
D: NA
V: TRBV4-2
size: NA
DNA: TGTGCCAGCACAGGGATACCAACGAACACCGGGGAGCTGTTTTTT
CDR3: CASTGIPTNTGELFF

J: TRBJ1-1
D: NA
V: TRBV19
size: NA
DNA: TGTGCCAGTAGTGCTTACACAGGGTTGACTGAAGCTTTCTTT
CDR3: CASSAYTGLTEAFF

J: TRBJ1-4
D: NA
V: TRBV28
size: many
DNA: TGTGCCAGCAGTTACCCGGGGGCTTCGGAAAAACTGTTTTTT
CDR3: CASSYPGASEKLFF

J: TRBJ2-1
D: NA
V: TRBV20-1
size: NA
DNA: TGCAGTGCTACCATATATAGCGTTGAGCAGTTCTTC
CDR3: CSATIYSVEQFF

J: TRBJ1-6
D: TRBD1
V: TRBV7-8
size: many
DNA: TGTGCCAGCAGCCCAGGGGGGAATTCACCCCTCCACTTT
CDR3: CASSPGGNSPLHF

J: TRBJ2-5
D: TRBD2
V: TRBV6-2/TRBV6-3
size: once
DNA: TGTGCCAGCAGTTACACTGGGACTAGAGAGACCCAGTACTTC
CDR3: CASSYTGTRETQYF

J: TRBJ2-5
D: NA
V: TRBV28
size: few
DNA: TGTGCCAGCAGTGTTGCGGGGCACGAAGGAGAGACCCAGTACTTC
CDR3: CASSVAGHEGETQYF

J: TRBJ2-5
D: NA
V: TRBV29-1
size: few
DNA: TGCAGCGTTGAATATGGAGGGACATGGGAGACCCAGTACTTC
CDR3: CSVEYGGTWETQYF

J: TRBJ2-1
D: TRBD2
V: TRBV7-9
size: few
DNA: TGTGCCAGCGCCCTCCTCGGGGGGAGGGAATACAATGAGCAGTTCTTC
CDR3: CASALLGGREYNEQFF

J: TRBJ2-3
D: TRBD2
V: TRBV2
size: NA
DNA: TGTGCCAGCATAAGGACTAGCGGTAGCACAGATACGCAGTATTTT
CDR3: CASIRTSGSTDTQYF

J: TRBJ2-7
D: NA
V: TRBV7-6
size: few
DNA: TGTGCCAGCAGCTACAACGGGGCCGACTACGAGCAGTACTTC
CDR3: CASSYNGADYEQYF

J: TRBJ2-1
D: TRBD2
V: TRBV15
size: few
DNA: TGTGCCACCAGAAGCGCAAGCGGGGGGGTCCTCAATGAGCAGTTCTTC
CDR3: CATRSASGGVLNEQFF

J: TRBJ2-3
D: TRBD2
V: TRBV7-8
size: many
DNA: TGTGCCAGCAGCCACAGACTAGCGGGGGGCCTGGGTGTAGATACGCAGTATTTT
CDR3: CASSHRLAGGLGVDTQYF

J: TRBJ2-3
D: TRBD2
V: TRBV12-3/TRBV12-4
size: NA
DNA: TGTGCCAGCAGTTCCTCTTCCGGGACTAGCGGGGGGCGACCAGATTTT
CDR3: CASSSSSGTSGGRPDF

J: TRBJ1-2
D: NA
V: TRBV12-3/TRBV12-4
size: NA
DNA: TGTGCCAGCAGCTTGACAGTTAGGGGCGACTACACCTTC
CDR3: CASSLTVRGDYTF

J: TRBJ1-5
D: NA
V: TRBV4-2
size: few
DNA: TGTGCCAGCAGCCAAGAGGGAGGTAGGGGCAATCAGCCCCAGCATTTT
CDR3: CASSQEGGRGNQPQHF

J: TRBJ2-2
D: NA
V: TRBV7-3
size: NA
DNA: TGTGCCAGCAGCTTAATCCCTCCAGGGGGGGCGAACACCGGGGAGCTGTTTTTT
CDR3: CASSLIPPGGANTGELFF

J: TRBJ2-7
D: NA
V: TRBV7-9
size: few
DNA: TGTGCCAGCAGCTTAGAGGGGGGGCATTCCTACGAGCAGTACTTC
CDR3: CASSLEGGHSYEQYF

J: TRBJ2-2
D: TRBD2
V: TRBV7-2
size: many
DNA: TGTGCCAGCAGCTTCCCCCGGCTAGCGGGGATAAACACCGGGGAGCTGTTTTTT
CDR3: CASSFPRLAGINTGELFF

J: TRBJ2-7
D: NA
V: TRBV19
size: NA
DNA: TGTGCCAGTAGTATAGCACAGCGGTCCCCCTCCTACGAGCAGTACTTC
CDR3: CASSIAQRSPSYEQYF

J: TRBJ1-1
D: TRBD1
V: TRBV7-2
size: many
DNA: TGTGCCAGCAGCCCCCCGGGACAGCGGAACACTGAAGCTTTCTTT
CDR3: CASSPPGQRNTEAFF

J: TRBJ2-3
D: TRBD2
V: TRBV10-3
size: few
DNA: TGTGCCATCCGGAGTAGAGGGCTAGCGGGGTTCACAGATACGCAGTATTTT
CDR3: CAIRSRGLAGFTDTQYF

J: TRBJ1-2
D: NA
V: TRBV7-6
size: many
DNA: TGTGCCAGCAGCGATCTACCGGGACAACTGGATTATGGCTACACCTTC
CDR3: CASSDLPGQLDYGYTF

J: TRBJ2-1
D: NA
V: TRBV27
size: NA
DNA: TGTGCCAGCAGTCCCCAAGTTGCGGGCAATGGGCAGTTCTTC
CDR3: CASSPQVAGNGQFF

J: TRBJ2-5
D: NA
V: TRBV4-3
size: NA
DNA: TGCGCCAGCAGCCTAGGGACACACCAAGAGACCCAGTACTTC
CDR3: CASSLGTHQETQYF

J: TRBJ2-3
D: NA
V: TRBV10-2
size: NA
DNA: TGCGCCAGCAGTGAATGGGTCGGAAACAGGGCCTCTACAGATACGCAGTATTTT
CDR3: CASSEWVGNRASTDTQYF

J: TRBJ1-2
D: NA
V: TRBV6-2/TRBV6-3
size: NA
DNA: TGTGCCAGCAGTTACGGTTTTCCGGGATATGGCTACACCTTC
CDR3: CASSYGFPGYGYTF

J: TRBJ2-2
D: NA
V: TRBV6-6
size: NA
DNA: TGTGCCAGCAGTTACTCGACGACCAACACCGGGGAGCTGTTTTTT
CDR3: CASSYSTTNTGELFF

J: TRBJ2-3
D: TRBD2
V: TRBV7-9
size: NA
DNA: TGTGCCAGCAGCCCAACAGCGGGGGGGCCGGATACGCAGTATTTT
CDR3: CASSPTAGGPDTQYF

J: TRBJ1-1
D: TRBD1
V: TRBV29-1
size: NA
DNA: TGCAGCGTTAAAGGGGGCTTAGGCACTGAAGCTTTCTTT
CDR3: CSVKGGLGTEAFF

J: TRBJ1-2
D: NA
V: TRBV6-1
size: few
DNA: TGTGCCAGCAGCAACCCAGTAGCTAACTATGGCTACACCTTC
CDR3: CASSNPVANYGYTF

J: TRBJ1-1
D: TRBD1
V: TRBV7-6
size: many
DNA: TGTGCCAGCAGCGGATACAGGGGGGCCGGCACTGAAGCTTTCTTT
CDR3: CASSGYRGAGTEAFF

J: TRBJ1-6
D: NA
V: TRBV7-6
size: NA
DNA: TGTGCCAGCAGCTTAGTAGCGGACTTGGATAATTCACCCCTCCACTTT
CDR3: CASSLVADLDNSPLHF

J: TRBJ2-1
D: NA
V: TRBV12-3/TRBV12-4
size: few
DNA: TGTGCCAGCACTTTTGGGGGGATTGAGCAGTTCTTC
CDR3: CASTFGGIEQFF

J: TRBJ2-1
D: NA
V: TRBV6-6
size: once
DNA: TGTGCCAGCAGCCGGTTTGCGGGGACGCGGACCGATGAGCAGTTCTTC
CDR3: CASSRFAGTRTDEQFF

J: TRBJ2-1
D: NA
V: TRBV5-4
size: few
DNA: TGTGCCAGCAGCTTGAGGCCCAATGAGCAGTTCTTC
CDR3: CASSLRPNEQFF

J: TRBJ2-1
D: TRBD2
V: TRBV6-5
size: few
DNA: TGTGCCAGCAGATTTCAGCGGGGGGTCTACAATGAGCAGTTCTTC
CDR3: CASRFQRGVYNEQFF

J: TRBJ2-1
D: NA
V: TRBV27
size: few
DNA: TGTGCCAGCAGTTTTCGCGGTTCGGGGGGCGCCCCCAATGAGCAGTTCTTC
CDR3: CASSFRGSGGAPNEQFF

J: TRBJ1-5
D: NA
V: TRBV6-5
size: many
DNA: TGTGCCAGCAGTTACTCGGGGGCGAGCAATCAGCCCCAGCATTTT
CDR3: CASSYSGASNQPQHF

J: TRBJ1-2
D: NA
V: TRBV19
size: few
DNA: TGTGCCAGTAGTATCGCAACTAACTATGGCTACACCTTC
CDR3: CASSIATNYGYTF

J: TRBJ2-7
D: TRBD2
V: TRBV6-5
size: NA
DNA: TGTGCCAGCAGTTACGTCCTTAGCGGGGCCTACGAGCAGTACTTC
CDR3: CASSYVLSGAYEQYF